This T cell receptor (beta chain) comes out of a study of CD8 T cells in ankylosing spondylitis. General study findings and limits: As for the disease-linked clones, they showed a CD8+ phenotype and occurred at relatively low frequencies in peripheral blood. In synovial fluid and blood from reactive arthritis, some motif variants were previously reported.

This clonotype was seen ten or more times. Antigen: not known. Trimming cost V 7 bases and J 6 bases, with 9 bases left between them. The length of the CDR3 is 11 residues. One entry per CDR3 protein results from TCRdb running MiXCR on the 5' RACE reads. Of over 75,000 distinct CDR3 sequences listed, about 9% are singletons. V is TRBV12-3 or TRBV12-4 and J is TRBJ1-1, with D hard to call. Sequenced material: blood, either unsorted or a sorted T cell fraction (not recorded which). This sequence was found in a male donor with ankylosing spondylitis or in good health (not recorded which). CDR3 in amino acids: CASMALSEAFF. CDR3 nucleotides: TGTGCCAGCATGGCCCTTTCTGAAGCTTTCTTT.